The 19 T cell receptor beta chains in this list originate from one sample, sequenced in a study of blood T cell repertoires in COVID-19. The assay was immunoSEQ multiplex PCR, and TCRdb's table has in-frame clones only and misses some. This table has about 100,000 clones, roughly 79% appearing once. Sequenced input: peripheral blood. Source of these receptors: a woman in her 70s with acute or convalescent COVID-19.

The gene calls are TRBV19 and TRBJ2-7, with 9 bases that match TRBD2. Germline loops: CDR1 LNHDA, CDR2 SQIVND (reference sequence). V lost 7 bases and J lost 3; bases outside the gene matches: 4. The CDR3 contains 13 residues. The CDR3 DNA follows: TGTGCCAGTATGGAGCGGGGGGACTACGAGCAGTACTTC. It yields the protein CASMERGDYEQYF.

The CDR3 DNA reads as TGTGCCAGCAGCTTAGAGCGGGGCTTGAATGAGCAGTTCTTC. Translating gives CASSLERGLNEQFF. The rearrangement links TRBV11-2 to TRBJ2-1; possibly TRBD2 for D (6 bases). The germline CDR1 and CDR2 sequences are SGHAT and FQNNGV. The CDR3 covers 14 residues. Trimming shortened V by 0 bases and J by 7 bases, and 10 bases separated the two germline ends.

This rearrangement joins TRBV6-2 or TRBV6-3 to TRBJ2-1; the match to TRBD2 covers 8 bases. The CDR3 extends over 14 amino acids. Trimming at V came to 5 bases and at J to 6 bases, leaving 6 bases not matched to a gene. CDR1 and CDR2 (germline): MNHEY, SVGEGT. The DNA for the CDR3 is TGTGCCAGCAGTGATCTAGCGGGTGTCAATGAGCAGTTCTTC. Protein: CASSDLAGVNEQFF.

This clone came up once. The chain recombines TRBV6-6 with TRBJ1-1; maybe TRBD1 (5 bases). V gave up 2 bases and J gave up 1 base, with 8 bases separating them. This CDR3 is built from 14 residues. Germline V gives CDR1 MNHNY, CDR2 SVGAGI (reference sequence). CDR3 region: CASSYRGTNTEAFF. DNA for the CDR3: TGTGCCAGCAGTTACAGGGGAACGAACACTGAAGCTTTCTTT.

The chain joins TRBV7-8 to TRBJ2-2; a possible D gene is TRBD2 (6 bases). The CDR3 runs 14 residues. V was shortened by 6 bases and J by 0 bases, with 8 bases between the two germline ends. Germline V gives CDR1 SGHVS, CDR2 FQNEAQ. The CDR3 loop reads CASRTSPNTGELFF. The CDR3, as DNA: TGTGCCAGCAGGACTAGTCCGAACACCGGGGAGCTGTTTTTT.

The sample holds a few counts of this clone. The V and J genes are TRBV2 and TRBJ1-5; D gene uncertain. In germline, CDR1 is SNHLY, CDR2 FYNNEI. This CDR3 is 13 amino acids long. The ends were cut back, 3 bases at V and 3 bases at J, with 6 bases in the middle. CDR3 amino acids: CASSETVNQPQHF. DNA for the CDR3: TGTGCCAGCAGTGAGACTGTCAATCAGCCCCAGCATTTT.

This chain links TRBV11-2 with TRBJ2-5; 10 bases fit TRBD1. The CDR3 covers 17 residues. J was trimmed by 2 bases and V by 5 bases; bases with no gene match: 11. From germline, CDR1 is SGHAT and CDR2 FQNNGV. CDR3 sequence (DNA): TGTGCCAGCAGCCCAGCCTCCGGGACAGGGGAACAAGAGACCCAGTACTTC. It is translated as CASSPASGTGEQETQYF.

The V and J genes are TRBV29-1 and TRBJ1-3; possibly TRBD1 for D (6 bases). The V gene's germline CDR1 is SQVTM and CDR2 ANQGSEA. The ends were cut back, 7 bases at V and 1 base at J, with 11 bases in the middle. There are 13 residues in the CDR3. The CDR3: CSGQDSSGNTIYF. DNA for the CDR3: TGCAGCGGCCAGGACAGTTCTGGAAACACCATATATTTT.

The rearrangement joins TRBV3-1 (or the pseudogene TRBV3-2) to TRBJ2-7, with 12 bases identical to TRBD2. V lost 6 bases to trimming and J lost 6 bases; unmatched junction nucleotides: 21. The CDR3 has 19 amino acids. The germline V gene encodes CDR1 LGHDT and CDR2 YNNKEL (reference sequence). The CDR3 loop is CASRPYPGRRTSGVCEQYV. CDR3 sequence (DNA): TGTGCCAGCAGGCCTTATCCGGGACGGAGGACTAGCGGGGTGTGCGAGCAGTACGTC.

V and J are TRBV6-5 and TRBJ1-1; the match to TRBD1 covers 7 bases. V was pared by 8 bases and J by 0 bases, with 6 bases of the junction left unmatched. The CDR3 is made up of 14 amino acids. Germline CDR1 MNHEY, CDR2 SVGAGI. Here the CDR3 DNA reads TGTGCCAGCCGATCCGGGACAGTGAACACTGAAGCTTTCTTT. This sequence encodes CASRSGTVNTEAFF.

V and J are TRBV7-3 and TRBJ1-2; maybe TRBD1 (6 bases). Germline CDR1 and CDR2: SGHTA and FQGTGA. Trimming pared 2 bases from V and 2 bases from J, leaving 12 bases between. The CDR3 length is 15 residues. The CDR3 reads CASSLGEGENYGYTF. CDR3 coding DNA: TGTGCCAGCAGCTTAGGAGAGGGGGAGAACTATGGCTACACCTTC.

J is TRBJ1-2 and V is TRBV7-9; no clear D. Trimming removed 4 bases from V and 0 bases from J, with 12 bases in between. The germline V gene encodes CDR1 SEHNR and CDR2 FQNEAQ (reference sequence). The CDR3 is 15 residues long. Written as DNA, the CDR3 is TGTGCCAGCAGCTCCCAGTCTGAAGCTAACTATGGCTACACCTTC. Translated: CASSSQSEANYGYTF.

There are a few counts of this clone. V and J are TRBV18 and TRBJ2-5; D gene uncertain. This CDR3 contains 13 residues. V was trimmed by 6 bases and J by 2 bases, leaving 10 bases between them. CDR1 and CDR2 (germline): KGHSH, LQKENI. CDR3: CASSTRIQETQYF. The DNA for the CDR3 is TGTGCCAGCTCCACCAGGATTCAAGAGACCCAGTACTTC.

J is TRBJ2-1 and V is TRBV20-1; 7 bases agree with TRBD2. From germline, CDR1 is DFQATT and CDR2 SNEGSKA (reference sequence). The V segment lost 3 bases and the J segment 6 bases; nucleotides outside the gene matches: 8. The CDR3 length is 14 residues. In DNA, the CDR3 is TGCAGTGCTAGTTGGCGGGGGAAATTCAATGAGCAGTTCTTC. It yields the protein CSASWRGKFNEQFF.

V and J are TRBV15 and TRBJ1-5; D gene uncertain. Germline assignment: CDR1 LNHNV and CDR2 YYDKDF (reference sequence). Between the trimmed V and J ends, which lost 4 bases and 12 bases, there was a span of 25 bases. The CDR3 contains 16 residues. The CDR3 DNA follows: TGTGCCACCAGCACCCCTAATGTTGGGCACCGTGTTGTCCAGCATTTT. Its protein product is CATSTPNVGHRVVQHF.

The genes are TRBV28 and TRBJ1-1; 9 nucleotides line up with TRBD1. This CDR3 is built from 14 residues. Germline assignment: CDR1 MDHEN and CDR2 SYDVKM. The V gene end was trimmed by 4 bases and the J gene end by 1 base; junction bases not matched to a gene: 1. Written as DNA, the CDR3 is TGTGCCAGCAGTTGGACAGGGGAGAACACTGAAGCTTTCTTT. Its protein product is CASSWTGENTEAFF.

V gene TRBV19 combines with J gene TRBJ1-2; tentatively, D is TRBD1 (5 bases). This CDR3 has 15 residues. Germline values: CDR1 LNHDA, CDR2 SQIVND (reference sequence). The V end was cut by 4 bases, the J end by 0 bases, with 12 bases between. The CDR3 region has the DNA TGTGCCAGTAGTAGGGGGGACGGAGCTAACTATGGCTACACCTTC. This gives the protein CASSRGDGANYGYTF. The complete variable domain, with remaining parts taken from reference TRBV19 and TRBJ1-2, reads DGGITQSPKYLFRKEGQNVTLSCEQNLNHDAMYWYRQDPGQGLRLIYYSQIVNDFQKGDIAEGYSVSREKKESFPLTVTSAQKNPTAFYLCASSRGDGANYGYTFGSGTRLTVV.

V usage is TRBV5-1 and J usage is TRBJ2-1, with a weak D call TRBD1 (5 bases). Germline lookup yields CDR1 SGHRS and CDR2 YFSETQ. The CDR3 loop spans 12 amino acids. Trimming shortened V by 7 bases and J by 2 bases, and 7 bases separated the two germline ends. The DNA for the CDR3 is TGCGCCAGCTCGGACACCTACAATGAGCAGTTCTTC. This encodes CASSDTYNEQFF.

This clone was detected a few times. J is TRBJ1-5 and V is TRBV21-1. TRBV21-1 counts as a pseudogene. The CDR3 length is 16 residues. The CDR3 spells CASSKFTGSLREPQHF. DNA for the CDR3: TGTGCCAGCAGCAAGTTCACGGGATCCCTCCGAGAGCCCCAGCATTTT.